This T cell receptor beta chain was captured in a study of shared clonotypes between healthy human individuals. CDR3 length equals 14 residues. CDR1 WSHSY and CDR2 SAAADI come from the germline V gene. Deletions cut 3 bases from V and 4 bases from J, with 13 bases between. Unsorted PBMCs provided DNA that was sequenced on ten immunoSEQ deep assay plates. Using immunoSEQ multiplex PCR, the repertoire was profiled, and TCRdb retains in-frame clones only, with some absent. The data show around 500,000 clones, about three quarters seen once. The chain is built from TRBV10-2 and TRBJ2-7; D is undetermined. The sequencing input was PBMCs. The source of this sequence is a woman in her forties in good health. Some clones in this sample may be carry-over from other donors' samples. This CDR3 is CASSEGVGLYEQYF. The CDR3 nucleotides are TGCGCCAGCAGTGAAGGCGTAGGGCTATACGAGCAGTACTTC.